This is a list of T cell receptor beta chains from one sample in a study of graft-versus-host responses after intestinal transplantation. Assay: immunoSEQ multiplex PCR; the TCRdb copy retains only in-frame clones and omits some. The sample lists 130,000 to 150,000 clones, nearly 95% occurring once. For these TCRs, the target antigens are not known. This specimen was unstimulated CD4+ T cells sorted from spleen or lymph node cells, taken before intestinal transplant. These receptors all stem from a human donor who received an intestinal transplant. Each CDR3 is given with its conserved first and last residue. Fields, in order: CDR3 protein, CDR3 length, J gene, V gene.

cdr3_aa: CASSFLGTLENEQFF
cdr3_length: 15
j_call: TRBJ2-1
v_call: TRBV27

cdr3_aa: CASSYRDRSYEQYF
cdr3_length: 14
j_call: TRBJ2-7
v_call: TRBV6-5

cdr3_aa: CASSFGGAGETQYF
cdr3_length: 14
j_call: TRBJ2-5
v_call: TRBV7-2

cdr3_aa: CASSQVGCAPRLADSYEQYF
cdr3_length: 20
j_call: TRBJ2-7
v_call: TRBV4-2

cdr3_aa: CASSYSGTDSGNTIYF
cdr3_length: 16
j_call: TRBJ1-3
v_call: TRBV5-5

cdr3_aa: CASSSQSSYNEQFF
cdr3_length: 14
j_call: TRBJ2-1
v_call: TRBV27

cdr3_aa: CASTAGHPSSGANVLTF
cdr3_length: 17
j_call: TRBJ2-6
v_call: TRBV2

cdr3_aa: CASSVIWGNNQPQHF
cdr3_length: 15
j_call: TRBJ1-5
v_call: TRBV28

cdr3_aa: CASSLAGTREQFF
cdr3_length: 13
j_call: TRBJ2-1
v_call: TRBV5-1

cdr3_aa: CATSREKGTGVRVNEQFF
cdr3_length: 18
j_call: TRBJ2-1
v_call: TRBV15

cdr3_aa: CASKGGGGTDTQYF
cdr3_length: 14
j_call: TRBJ2-3
v_call: TRBV19

cdr3_aa: CASSYPGGPNQPQHF
cdr3_length: 15
j_call: TRBJ1-5
v_call: TRBV6-6

cdr3_aa: CASSLAARRSSTDTQYF
cdr3_length: 17
j_call: TRBJ2-3
v_call: TRBV5-4

cdr3_aa: CAWSQGGRHNEQFF
cdr3_length: 14
j_call: TRBJ2-1
v_call: TRBV30

cdr3_aa: CASSIYLHASGRAYEQYF
cdr3_length: 18
j_call: TRBJ2-7
v_call: TRBV19

cdr3_aa: CASKNWSRPVTQYF
cdr3_length: 14
j_call: TRBJ2-5
v_call: TRBV5-4

cdr3_aa: CASSKLLAGVRANVLTF
cdr3_length: 17
j_call: TRBJ2-6
v_call: TRBV21-1

cdr3_aa: CASSLTLDRGNEQYF
cdr3_length: 15
j_call: TRBJ2-7
v_call: TRBV11-2

cdr3_aa: CASWSGRAYRTDTQYF
cdr3_length: 16
j_call: TRBJ2-3
v_call: TRBV5-1

cdr3_aa: CASSPRTGEQYF
cdr3_length: 12
j_call: TRBJ2-7
v_call: TRBV28

cdr3_aa: CAWGGLGYTF
cdr3_length: 10
j_call: TRBJ1-2
v_call: TRBV30

cdr3_aa: CASSGPSGYEQYF
cdr3_length: 13
j_call: -
v_call: TRBV9

cdr3_aa: CASSFGQGSSYEQYF
cdr3_length: 15
j_call: TRBJ2-7
v_call: TRBV9

cdr3_aa: CASSQDWASSSYEQYF
cdr3_length: 16
j_call: TRBJ2-7
v_call: TRBV14

cdr3_aa: CATSRDYSDLTEAFF
cdr3_length: 15
j_call: TRBJ1-1
v_call: TRBV15

cdr3_aa: CAWKTGAATNEKLFF
cdr3_length: 15
j_call: TRBJ1-4
v_call: TRBV30

cdr3_aa: CASSEIREGEQFF
cdr3_length: 13
j_call: TRBJ2-1
v_call: TRBV2

cdr3_aa: CASSGRGVAYEQYF
cdr3_length: 14
j_call: TRBJ2-7
v_call: TRBV9

cdr3_aa: CASSLALRGGAETQYF
cdr3_length: 16
j_call: TRBJ2-5
v_call: TRBV5-1

cdr3_aa: CASSEARQGNSPLHF
cdr3_length: 15
j_call: TRBJ1-6
v_call: TRBV6-1

cdr3_aa: CASRNDRGQFDEQYF
cdr3_length: 15
j_call: TRBJ2-7
v_call: TRBV5-5

cdr3_aa: CASSPRPQMPQYF
cdr3_length: 13
j_call: TRBJ2-3
v_call: TRBV7-3

cdr3_aa: CASSEVDSQETQYF
cdr3_length: 14
j_call: TRBJ2-5
v_call: TRBV2

cdr3_aa: CASTHRRGLNGYTF
cdr3_length: 14
j_call: TRBJ1-2
v_call: TRBV5-4

cdr3_aa: CASSVDSGRPQFF
cdr3_length: 13
j_call: TRBJ2-1
v_call: TRBV6-1

cdr3_aa: CAWSTGLAGTYEQYF
cdr3_length: 15
j_call: TRBJ2-7
v_call: TRBV30

cdr3_aa: CASSDKREETQYF
cdr3_length: 13
j_call: TRBJ2-5
v_call: TRBV6-1

cdr3_aa: CASSSRTGGRTGELFF
cdr3_length: 16
j_call: TRBJ2-2
v_call: TRBV28

cdr3_aa: CASSAIPYEQYF
cdr3_length: 12
j_call: TRBJ2-7
v_call: TRBV6-6

cdr3_aa: CASSLTGGTEAFF
cdr3_length: 13
j_call: TRBJ1-1
v_call: TRBV10-1

cdr3_aa: CATSRDEGPAKNIQYF
cdr3_length: 16
j_call: TRBJ2-4
v_call: TRBV15

cdr3_aa: CATMGQGYQPQHF
cdr3_length: 13
j_call: TRBJ1-5
v_call: TRBV19

cdr3_aa: CASSLEGGLENNEQFF
cdr3_length: 16
j_call: TRBJ2-1
v_call: TRBV11-3

cdr3_aa: CASSFTRGDNEQFF
cdr3_length: 14
j_call: TRBJ2-1
v_call: TRBV27

cdr3_aa: CASSSRDNSNYGYTF
cdr3_length: 15
j_call: TRBJ1-2
v_call: TRBV6-5

cdr3_aa: CASSRSGRENNEQFF
cdr3_length: 15
j_call: TRBJ2-1
v_call: TRBV19

cdr3_aa: CASSLQAGGPGTDTQYF
cdr3_length: 17
j_call: TRBJ2-3
v_call: TRBV7-9

cdr3_aa: CASSLQRLNTEAFF
cdr3_length: 14
j_call: TRBJ1-1
v_call: TRBV7-2